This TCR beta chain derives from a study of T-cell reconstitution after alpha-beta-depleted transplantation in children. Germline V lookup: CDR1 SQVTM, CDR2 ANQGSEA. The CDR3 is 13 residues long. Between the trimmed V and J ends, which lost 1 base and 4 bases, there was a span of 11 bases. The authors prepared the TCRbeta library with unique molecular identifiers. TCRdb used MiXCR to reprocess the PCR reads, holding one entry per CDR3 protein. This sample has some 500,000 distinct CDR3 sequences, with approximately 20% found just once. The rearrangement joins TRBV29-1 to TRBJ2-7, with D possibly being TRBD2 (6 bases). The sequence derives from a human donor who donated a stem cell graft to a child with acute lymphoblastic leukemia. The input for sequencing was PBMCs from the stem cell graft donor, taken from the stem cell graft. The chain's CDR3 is CSVEAPGEYEQYF. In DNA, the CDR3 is TGCAGCGTTGAAGCGCCGGGAGAATACGAGCAGTACTTC.